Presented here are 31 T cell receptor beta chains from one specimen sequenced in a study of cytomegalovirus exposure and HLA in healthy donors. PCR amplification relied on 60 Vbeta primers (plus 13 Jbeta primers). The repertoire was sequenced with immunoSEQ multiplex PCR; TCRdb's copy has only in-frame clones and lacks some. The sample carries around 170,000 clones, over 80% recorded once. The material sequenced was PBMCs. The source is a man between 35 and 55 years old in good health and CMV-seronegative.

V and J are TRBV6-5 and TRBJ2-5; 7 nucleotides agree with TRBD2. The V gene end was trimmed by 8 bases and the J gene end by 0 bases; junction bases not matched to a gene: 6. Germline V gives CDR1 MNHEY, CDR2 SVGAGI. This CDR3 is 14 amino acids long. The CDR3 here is CASGWGTNQETQYF. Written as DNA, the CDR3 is TGTGCCAGCGGGTGGGGGACTAACCAAGAGACCCAGTACTTC.

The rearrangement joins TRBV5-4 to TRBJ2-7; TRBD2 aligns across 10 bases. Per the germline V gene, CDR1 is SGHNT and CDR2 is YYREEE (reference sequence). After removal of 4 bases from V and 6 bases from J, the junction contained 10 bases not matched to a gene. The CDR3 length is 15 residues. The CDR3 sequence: CASSPRLAGSLEQYF. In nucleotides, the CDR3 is TGTGCCAGCAGCCCGAGACTAGCGGGTTCCCTCGAGCAGTACTTC.

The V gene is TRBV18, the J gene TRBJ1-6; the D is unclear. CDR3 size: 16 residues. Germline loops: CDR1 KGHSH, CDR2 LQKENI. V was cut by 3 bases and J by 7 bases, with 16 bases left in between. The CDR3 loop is CASSPALDRGNSPLHF. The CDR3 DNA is TGTGCCAGCTCACCCGCCCTAGATAGAGGAAATTCACCCCTCCACTTT. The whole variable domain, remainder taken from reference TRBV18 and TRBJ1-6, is NAGVMQNPRHLVRRRGQEARLRCSPMKGHSHVYWYRQLPEEGLKFMVYLQKENIIDESGMPKERFSAEFPKEGPSILRIQQVVRGDSAAYFCASSPALDRGNSPLHFGNGTRLTVT.

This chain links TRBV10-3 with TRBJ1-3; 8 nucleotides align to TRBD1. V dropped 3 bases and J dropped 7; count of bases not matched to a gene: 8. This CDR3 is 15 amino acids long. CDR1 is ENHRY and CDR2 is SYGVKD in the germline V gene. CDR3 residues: CAISDSGGPGNTIYF. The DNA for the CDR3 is TGTGCCATCAGTGATTCAGGGGGCCCAGGTAACACCATATATTTT.

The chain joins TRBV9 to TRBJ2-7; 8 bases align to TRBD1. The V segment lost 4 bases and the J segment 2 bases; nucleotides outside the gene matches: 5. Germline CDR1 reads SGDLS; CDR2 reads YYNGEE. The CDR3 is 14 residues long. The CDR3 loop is CASSPQTGAYEQYF. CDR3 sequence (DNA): TGTGCCAGCAGCCCCCAGACAGGGGCCTACGAGCAGTACTTC.

The CDR3 loop is CASSQDSFGRAQFF. Here the CDR3 DNA reads TGCGCCAGCAGCCAAGATTCGTTCGGGCGGGCACAGTTCTTC. The chain is built from TRBV4-3 and TRBJ2-1; tentative D call: TRBD2 (5 bases). There are 14 residues in the CDR3. The V and J ends lost 0 bases and 13 bases respectively, with 16 bases between them. Germline V gene data show CDR1 as LGHNA and CDR2 as YSLEER.

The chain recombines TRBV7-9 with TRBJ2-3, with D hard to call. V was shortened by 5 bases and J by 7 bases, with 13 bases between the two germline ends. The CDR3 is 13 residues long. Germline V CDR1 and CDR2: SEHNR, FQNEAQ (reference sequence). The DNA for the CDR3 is TGTGCCAGCAGCCCGGGTCCCTCCCATACGCAGTATTTT. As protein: CASSPGPSHTQYF.

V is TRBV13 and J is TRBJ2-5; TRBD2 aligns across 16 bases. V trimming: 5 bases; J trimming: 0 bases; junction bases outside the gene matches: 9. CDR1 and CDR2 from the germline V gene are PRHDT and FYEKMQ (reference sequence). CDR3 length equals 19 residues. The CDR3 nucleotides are TGTGCCAGCAGCAATACCGGGACTAGCGGGGGGGCCCACCAAGAGACCCAGTACTTC. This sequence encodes CASSNTGTSGGAHQETQYF.

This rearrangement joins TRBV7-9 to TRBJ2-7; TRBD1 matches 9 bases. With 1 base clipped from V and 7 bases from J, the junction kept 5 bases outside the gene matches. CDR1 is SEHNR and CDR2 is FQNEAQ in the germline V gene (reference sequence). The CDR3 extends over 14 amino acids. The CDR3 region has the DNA TGTGCCAGCAGCTTAGTCGGGACAGGGCAGGAGCAGTACTTC. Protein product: CASSLVGTGQEQYF. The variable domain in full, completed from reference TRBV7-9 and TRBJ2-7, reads DTGVSQNPRHKITKRGQNVTFRCDPISEHNRLYWYRQTLGQGPEFLTYFQNEAQLEKSRLLSDRFSAERPKGSFSTLEIQRTEQGDSAMYLCASSLVGTGQEQYFGPGTRLTVT.

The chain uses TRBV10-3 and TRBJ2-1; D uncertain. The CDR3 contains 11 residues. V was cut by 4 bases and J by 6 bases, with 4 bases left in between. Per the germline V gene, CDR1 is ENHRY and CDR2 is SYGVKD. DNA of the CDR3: TGTGCCATCAGTGGAGTCAATGAGCAGTTCTTC. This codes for CAISGVNEQFF.

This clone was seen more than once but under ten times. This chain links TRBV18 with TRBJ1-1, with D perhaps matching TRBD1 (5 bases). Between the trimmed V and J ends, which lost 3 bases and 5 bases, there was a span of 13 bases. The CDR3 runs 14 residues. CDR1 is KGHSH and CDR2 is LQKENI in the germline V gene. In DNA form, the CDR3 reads TGTGCCAGCTCACCCTTAAGGGAGGGGACTGAAGCTTTCTTT. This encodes CASSPLREGTEAFF.

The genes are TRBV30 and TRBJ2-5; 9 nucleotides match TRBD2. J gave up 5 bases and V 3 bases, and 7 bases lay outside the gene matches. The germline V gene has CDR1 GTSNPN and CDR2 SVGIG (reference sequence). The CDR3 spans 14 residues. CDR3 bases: TGTGCCTGGAGCCGGGGACTAGCTAGGGAGACCCAGTACTTC. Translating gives CAWSRGLARETQYF. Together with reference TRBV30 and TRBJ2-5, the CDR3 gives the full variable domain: SQTIHQWPATLVQPVGSPLSLECTVEGTSNPNLYWYRQAAGRGLQLLFYSVGIGQISSEVPQNLSASRPQDRQFILSSKKLLLSDSGFYLCAWSRGLARETQYFGPGTRLLVL.

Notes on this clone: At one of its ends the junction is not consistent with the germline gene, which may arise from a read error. CDR3 sequence (DNA): TGTGCTAGCAGCCAGGGACTAGCGGTTCCCTACGAGCAGTACTTC. Residues: CASSQGLAVPYEQYF. The V call is TRBV7-7, the J call TRBJ2-7; 11 bases are a match to TRBD2. CDR1 SSHAT and CDR2 FNYEAQ come from the germline V gene (reference sequence). The CDR3 consists of 15 residues.

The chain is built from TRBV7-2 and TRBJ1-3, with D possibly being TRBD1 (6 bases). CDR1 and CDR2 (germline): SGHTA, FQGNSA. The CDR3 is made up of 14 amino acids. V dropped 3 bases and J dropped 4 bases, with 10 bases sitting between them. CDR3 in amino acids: CASSFGTTGNTIYF. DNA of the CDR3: TGTGCCAGCAGCTTTGGGACAACGGGAAACACCATATATTTT.

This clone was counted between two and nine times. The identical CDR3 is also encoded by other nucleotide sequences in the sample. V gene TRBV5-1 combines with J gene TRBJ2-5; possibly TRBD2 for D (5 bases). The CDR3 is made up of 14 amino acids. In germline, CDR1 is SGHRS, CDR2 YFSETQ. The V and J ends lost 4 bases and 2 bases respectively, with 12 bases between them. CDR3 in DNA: TGCGCCAGCAGCGCCGGAGGATCACAAGAGACCCAGTACTTC. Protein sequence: CASSAGGSQETQYF.

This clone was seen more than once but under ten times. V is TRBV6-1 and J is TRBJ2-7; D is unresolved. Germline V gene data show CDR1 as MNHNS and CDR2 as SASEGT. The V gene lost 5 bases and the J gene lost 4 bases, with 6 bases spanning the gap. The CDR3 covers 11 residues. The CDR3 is CASSYQYEQYF. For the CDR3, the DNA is TGTGCCAGCAGTTACCAGTACGAGCAGTACTTC.

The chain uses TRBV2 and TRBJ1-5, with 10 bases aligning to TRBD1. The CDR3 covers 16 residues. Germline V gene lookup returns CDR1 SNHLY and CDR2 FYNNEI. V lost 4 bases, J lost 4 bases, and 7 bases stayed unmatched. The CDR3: CASSAWDRGGNQPQHF. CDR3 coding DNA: TGTGCCAGCAGTGCGTGGGACAGGGGAGGGAATCAGCCCCAGCATTTT.

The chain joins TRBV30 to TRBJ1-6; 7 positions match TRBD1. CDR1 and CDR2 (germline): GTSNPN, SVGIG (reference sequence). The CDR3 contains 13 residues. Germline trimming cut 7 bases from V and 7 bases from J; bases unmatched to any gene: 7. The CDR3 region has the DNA TGTGCCTTGAAGGGACAGCGGAATTCACCCCTCCACTTT. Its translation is CALKGQRNSPLHF.

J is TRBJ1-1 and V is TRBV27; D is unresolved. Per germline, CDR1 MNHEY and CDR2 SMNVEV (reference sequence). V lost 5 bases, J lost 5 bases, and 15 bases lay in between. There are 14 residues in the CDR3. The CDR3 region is CASSTIGRTTEAFF. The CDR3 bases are TGTGCCAGCAGTACAATAGGGAGGACGACTGAAGCTTTCTTT.

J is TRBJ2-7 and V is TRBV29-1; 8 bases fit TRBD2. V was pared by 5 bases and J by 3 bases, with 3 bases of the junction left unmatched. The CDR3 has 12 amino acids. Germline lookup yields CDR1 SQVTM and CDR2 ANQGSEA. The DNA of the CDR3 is TGCAGCGTTACTAGCGGAGGCTACGAGCAGTACTTC. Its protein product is CSVTSGGYEQYF.

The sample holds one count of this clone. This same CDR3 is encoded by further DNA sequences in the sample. CDR3 sequence (DNA): TGCGCCAGCAGCCCCCGAGGTGACAATGAGCAGTTCTTC. It encodes CASSPRGDNEQFF. This chain connects TRBV5-1 to TRBJ2-1, with D hard to call. CDR1 is SGHRS and CDR2 is YFSETQ in the germline V gene. This CDR3 comprises 13 residues. Trimming removed 4 bases from V and 5 bases from J, with 10 bases in between. Drawing the rest from reference TRBV5-1 and TRBJ2-1, the complete variable domain is KAGVTQTPRYLIKTRGQQVTLSCSPISGHRSVSWYQQTPGQGLQFLFEYFSETQRNKGNFPGRFSGRQFSNSRSEMNVSTLELGDSALYLCASSPRGDNEQFFGPGTRLTVL.

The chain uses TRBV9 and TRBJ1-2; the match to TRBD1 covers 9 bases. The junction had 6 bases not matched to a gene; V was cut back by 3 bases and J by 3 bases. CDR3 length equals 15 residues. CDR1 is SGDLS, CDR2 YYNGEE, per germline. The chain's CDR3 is CASSGQGGHHYGYTF. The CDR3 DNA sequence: TGTGCCAGCAGCGGACAGGGGGGACACCACTATGGCTACACCTTC.

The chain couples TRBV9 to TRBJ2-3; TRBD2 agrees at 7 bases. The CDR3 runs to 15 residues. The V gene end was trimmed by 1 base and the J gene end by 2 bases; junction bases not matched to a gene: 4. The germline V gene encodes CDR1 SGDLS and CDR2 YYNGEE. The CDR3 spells CASSVTRLATDTQYF. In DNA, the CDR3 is TGTGCCAGCAGCGTAACCAGACTAGCCACAGATACGCAGTATTTT.

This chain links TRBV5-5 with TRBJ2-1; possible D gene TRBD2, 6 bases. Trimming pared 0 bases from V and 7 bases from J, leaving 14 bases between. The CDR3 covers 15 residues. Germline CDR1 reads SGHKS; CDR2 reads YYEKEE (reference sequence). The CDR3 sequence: CASSLGGTRRNEQFF. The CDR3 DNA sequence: TGTGCCAGCAGCTTGGGCGGGACCCGTCGGAATGAGCAGTTCTTC.

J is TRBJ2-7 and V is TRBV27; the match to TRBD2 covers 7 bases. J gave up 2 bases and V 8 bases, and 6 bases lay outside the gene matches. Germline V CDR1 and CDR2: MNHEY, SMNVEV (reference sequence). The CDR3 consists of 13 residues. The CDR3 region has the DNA TGTGCCAGCGAAACTAGCGTAACCTACGAGCAGTACTTC. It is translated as CASETSVTYEQYF.

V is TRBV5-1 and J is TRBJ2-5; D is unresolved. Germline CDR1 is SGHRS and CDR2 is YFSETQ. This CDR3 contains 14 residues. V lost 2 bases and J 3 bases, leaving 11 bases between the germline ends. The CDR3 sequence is CASSFSAPKETQYF. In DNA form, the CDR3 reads TGCGCCAGCAGCTTTAGTGCCCCGAAAGAGACCCAGTACTTC.

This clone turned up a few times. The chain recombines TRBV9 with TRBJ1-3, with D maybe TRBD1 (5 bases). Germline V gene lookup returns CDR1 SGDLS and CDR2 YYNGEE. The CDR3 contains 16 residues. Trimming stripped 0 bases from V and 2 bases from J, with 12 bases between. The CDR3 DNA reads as TGTGCCAGCAGCGTAGAAGTGCGGGGGGCTGGAAACACCATATATTTT. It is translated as CASSVEVRGAGNTIYF.

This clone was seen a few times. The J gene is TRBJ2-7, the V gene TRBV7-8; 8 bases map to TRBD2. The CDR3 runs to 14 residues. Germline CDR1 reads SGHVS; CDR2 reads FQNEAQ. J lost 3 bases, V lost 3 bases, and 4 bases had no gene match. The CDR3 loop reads CASSFLAGLYEQYF. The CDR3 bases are TGTGCCAGCAGCTTTTTAGCGGGGCTCTACGAGCAGTACTTC.

The CDR3 region is CASSIGQANTGELFF. The CDR3 DNA reads TGTGCCAGTAGTATCGGACAGGCAAACACCGGGGAGCTGTTTTTT. V usage is TRBV19 and J usage is TRBJ2-2, with TRBD1 matching over 7 bases. CDR1 and CDR2 from the germline V gene are LNHDA and SQIVND (reference sequence). V dropped 3 bases and J dropped 2; count of bases not matched to a gene: 3. The CDR3 runs 15 residues.

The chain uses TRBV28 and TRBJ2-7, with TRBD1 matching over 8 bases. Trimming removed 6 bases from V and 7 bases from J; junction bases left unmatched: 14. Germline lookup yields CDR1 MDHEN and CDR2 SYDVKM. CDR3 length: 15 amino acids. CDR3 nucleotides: TGTGCCAGCAGCTCGACAGGGGAGGTCATGGGGGAGCAGTACTTC. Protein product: CASSSTGEVMGEQYF.

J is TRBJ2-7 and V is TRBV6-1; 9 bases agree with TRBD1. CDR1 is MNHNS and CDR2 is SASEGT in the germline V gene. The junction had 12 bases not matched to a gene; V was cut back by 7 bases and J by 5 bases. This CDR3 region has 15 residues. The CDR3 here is CASNTDRGPRNEQYF. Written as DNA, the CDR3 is TGTGCCAGCAACACGGACAGGGGTCCGAGGAACGAGCAGTACTTC.